This T cell receptor (beta chain) was found in a study of T cells in Graves' hyperthyroidism and ophthalmopathy. The CDR3 covers 14 residues. CDR1 is MNHEY, CDR2 SMNVEV, per germline (reference sequence). Trimming took 5 bases from V and 5 from J; bases not matched to a gene: 8. A lack of ophthalmopathy progression within 18 months defined stable Graves' hyperthyroidism. TCR beta CDR3 region amplification was performed from RNA transcripts. The primer set for the first-round RT-PCR of the TCR CDR3 was HTBI. MiXCR, run by TCRdb on the multiplex PCR reads, gives a single entry per CDR3 protein. The sample has about 590,000 distinct CDR3 sequences, approximately 15% seen once. This clonotype has at least ten counts.

The origin of this receptor is a woman younger than 45 with Graves' hyperthyroidism. Sequenced: blood. The chain uses TRBV27 and TRBJ2-7, with 8 bases that match TRBD1. In DNA, the CDR3 is TGTGCCAGCAGTACGTGGACAGGGAACCACGAGCAGTACTTC. Translation: CASSTWTGNHEQYF.